A selection of T cell receptor beta chains follows, all from one sample in a study of chemoradiotherapy in HPV16-positive cancers. TCRdb's copy holds only in-frame clones and misses some; the assay was immunoSEQ multiplex PCR. The profile covers roughly 14,000 clones, with approximately 91% appearing a single time and 2.5% to 3% taken by the ten largest. The sample consisted of blood, taken from a patient who underwent chemoradiotherapy. The receptors shown here come from a human donor with HPV-associated anogenital cancer. Each CDR3 is given with its conserved first and last residue. D genes are given only for firm matches. Clone size is shown for a subset of rows, as once, few, many or a class of expanded clone.

d_call	v_call	j_call	clone_size	cdr3_aa	cdr3_nt
.	TRBV10-3	TRBJ2-7	.	CAIGVGYEQYF	TGTGCCATCGGAGTTGGCTACGAGCAGTACTTC
.	TRBV7-9	TRBJ1-1	.	CASTLRGNTEAFF	TGTGCCAGCACCCTAAGGGGGAACACTGAAGCTTTCTTT
.	TRBV30	TRBJ1-1	.	CAWSRDGLNTEAFF	TGTGCCTGGAGTCGGGACGGTTTGAACACTGAAGCTTTCTTT
TRBD2	TRBV27	TRBJ2-5	.	CASSLGSGVKTQYF	TGTGCCAGCAGTTTAGGTAGCGGGGTTAAGACCCAGTACTTC
.	TRBV14	TRBJ2-7	.	CASSQDSYEQYF	TGTGCCAGCAGCCAGGACAGCTACGAGCAGTACTTC
TRBD2	TRBV29-1	TRBJ2-4	.	CSVRGGKNIQYF	TGCAGCGTTCGCGGGGGGAAAAACATTCAGTACTTC
.	TRBV11-2	TRBJ1-2	.	CASSLVGTGYGYTF	TGTGCCAGCAGCTTAGTAGGTACAGGGTATGGCTACACCTTC
.	TRBV7-3	TRBJ1-1	.	CASSSRGNTEAFF	TGTGCCAGCAGCAGCCGGGGGAACACTGAAGCTTTCTTT
.	TRBV7-2	TRBJ1-4	.	CASSLGLATNEKLFF	TGTGCCAGCAGCTTAGGCCTTGCAACTAATGAAAAACTGTTTTTT
.	TRBV5-1	TRBJ2-5	.	CASSLVAGSQETQYF	TGCGCCAGCAGCTTGGTAGCAGGGTCACAAGAGACCCAGTACTTC
.	TRBV4-3	TRBJ1-2	.	CASSSRQKNYGYTF	TGCGCCAGCAGTTCCCGACAGAAGAACTATGGCTACACCTTC
TRBD2	TRBV7-8	TRBJ2-3	.	CASSLAGGQRDTQYF	TGTGCCAGCTCACTAGCGGGGGGGCAAAGGGATACGCAGTATTTT
TRBD2	TRBV19	TRBJ2-7	.	CASSIQPGLAGGEQYF	TGTGCCAGTAGTATCCAACCAGGACTAGCGGGGGGTGAGCAGTACTTC
TRBD2	TRBV19	TRBJ2-2	.	CASSIIAGGYTGELFF	TGTGCCAGTAGCATAATAGCGGGGGGGTACACCGGGGAGCTGTTTTTT
TRBD2	TRBV11-2	TRBJ2-5	.	CASSLVSGGGETQYF	TGTGCCAGCAGCTTAGTCAGCGGGGGGGGAGAGACCCAGTACTTC
.	TRBV19	TRBJ2-7	.	CASTPGRNPYEQYF	TGTGCCAGTACTCCGGGACGGAACCCTTACGAGCAGTACTTC
TRBD1	TRBV2	TRBJ2-1	.	CASRTTGGGYNEQFF	TGTGCCAGCAGAACCACAGGGGGCGGGTACAATGAGCAGTTCTTC
TRBD1	TRBV7-9	TRBJ2-4	.	CASSLRGQGGEWYF	TGTGCCAGCAGCCTCAGAGGACAGGGAGGAGAATGGTACTTC
.	TRBV19	TRBJ1-1	.	CASRTLGGVVTEAFF	TGTGCCAGTAGGACCCTGGGGGGGGTTGTCACTGAAGCTTTCTTT
.	TRBV4-1	TRBJ1-1	.	CASSQALDRRNTEAFF	TGCGCCAGCAGCCAAGCTCTGGACAGACGAAACACTGAAGCTTTCTTT
.	TRBV7-6	TRBJ2-2	.	CASSLGVLNTGELFF	TGTGCCAGCAGCTTAGGCGTTTTAAACACCGGGGAGCTGTTTTTT
TRBD2	TRBV4-2	TRBJ2-3	.	CASSQDSGGFADTQYF	TGTGCCAGCAGCCAAGATTCGGGGGGGTTTGCAGATACGCAGTATTTT
TRBD2	TRBV11-3	TRBJ2-1	.	CASSLQSGDDNEQFF	TGTGCCAGCAGCTTACAGAGCGGGGATGACAATGAGCAGTTCTTC
TRBD1	TRBV5-4	TRBJ1-1	.	CASSQGGQGIQTEAFF	TGTGCCAGCAGCCAGGGGGGACAGGGAATACAAACTGAAGCTTTCTTT
.	TRBV7-9	TRBJ2-6	.	CASSAPTGTGANVLTF	TGTGCCAGCAGTGCCCCCACAGGGACTGGGGCCAACGTCCTGACTTTC
.	TRBV27	TRBJ1-2	.	CASSTGGLGYTF	TGTGCCAGCAGTACCGGTGGGTTAGGCTACACCTTC
TRBD1	TRBV7-6	TRBJ1-5	.	CASSHRGGSGNQPQHF	TGTGCCAGCAGCCACAGGGGAGGTTCGGGCAATCAGCCCCAGCATTTT
.	TRBV11-2	TRBJ2-7	.	CASSLMGNLNEQYF	TGTGCCAGCAGCTTAATGGGGAACTTGAACGAGCAGTACTTC
.	TRBV28	TRBJ1-6	once	CASSLDQGPSPLHF	TGTGCCAGCAGTTTAGATCAGGGTCCTTCACCCCTCCACTTT
.	TRBV9	TRBJ1-1	.	CASSVHLNTEAFF	TGTGCCAGCAGCGTACACCTGAACACTGAAGCTTTCTTT
.	TRBV7-8	TRBJ2-5	once	CASSYPLQQETQYF	TGTGCCAGCAGCTACCCACTACAACAAGAGACCCAGTACTTC
.	TRBV25-1	TRBJ1-3	.	CASSGGDTYLGNTIYF	TGTGCCAGCAGTGGGGGGGACACTTACTTGGGAAACACCATATATTTT
TRBD1	TRBV5-1	TRBJ1-1	.	CASSSYGTANTEAFF	TGCGCCAGCAGCTCATACGGGACAGCCAACACTGAAGCTTTCTTT
TRBD1	TRBV6-4	TRBJ2-3	.	CASGDRDTDTQYF	TGTGCCAGCGGGGACAGGGACACAGATACGCAGTATTTT
TRBD1	TRBV7-2	TRBJ2-1	.	CASSFGTGFYSEQFF	TGTGCCAGCAGCTTCGGGACAGGGTTTTACTCTGAGCAGTTCTTC
TRBD2	TRBV9	TRBJ2-4	.	CASSPSGLREAQYF	TGTGCCAGCAGTCCTTCGGGGTTACGGGAGGCCCAGTACTTC
.	TRBV19	TRBJ1-1	once	CASIGFLAGVRTFF	TGTGCCAGTATAGGGTTCTTAGCAGGGGTCAGAACTTTCTTT
TRBD1	TRBV10-3	TRBJ1-1	.	CAISIGQGGNTEAFF	TGTGCCATCAGCATCGGACAGGGCGGGAACACTGAAGCTTTCTTT
.	TRBV7-8	TRBJ2-2	.	CASQGGANTGELFF	TGTGCCAGTCAGGGGGGCGCGAACACCGGGGAGCTGTTTTTT
.	TRBV19	TRBJ1-1	.	CASSMGQGWTEAFF	TGTGCCAGTAGTATGGGGCAGGGTTGGACTGAAGCTTTCTTT
.	TRBV29-1	TRBJ1-2	few	CSVGSGGDGYTF	TGCAGCGTTGGTTCGGGGGGCGATGGCTACACCTTC
TRBD1	TRBV6-5	TRBJ2-5	.	CASSYFRQGAQETQYF	TGTGCCAGCAGTTACTTTAGACAGGGGGCTCAAGAGACCCAGTACTTC